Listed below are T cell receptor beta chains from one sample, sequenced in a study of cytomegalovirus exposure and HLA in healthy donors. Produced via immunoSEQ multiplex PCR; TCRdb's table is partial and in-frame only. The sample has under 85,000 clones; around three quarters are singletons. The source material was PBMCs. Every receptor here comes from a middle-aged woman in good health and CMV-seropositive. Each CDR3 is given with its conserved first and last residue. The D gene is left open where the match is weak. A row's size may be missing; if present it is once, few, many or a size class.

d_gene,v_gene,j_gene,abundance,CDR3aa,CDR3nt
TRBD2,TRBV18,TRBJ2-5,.,CASSPTSGRTQETQYF,TGTGCCAGCTCACCCACTAGCGGGAGGACCCAAGAGACCCAGTACTTC
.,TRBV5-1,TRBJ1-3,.,CASSFRQGVSGNTIYF,TGCGCCAGCAGCTTCCGGCAAGGGGTGTCTGGAAACACCATATATTTT
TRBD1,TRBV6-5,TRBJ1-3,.,CASSLGGFSGNTIYF,TGTGCCAGCAGTCTAGGGGGCTTCTCTGGAAACACCATATATTTT
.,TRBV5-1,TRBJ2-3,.,CASSLPTPGTDTQYF,TGCGCCAGCAGCTTGCCTACCCCCGGCACAGATACGCAGTATTTT
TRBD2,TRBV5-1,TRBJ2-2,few,CASSSGLAGARNTGELFF,TGCGCCAGCAGCTCGGGACTAGCGGGGGCCCGGAACACCGGGGAGCTGTTTTTT
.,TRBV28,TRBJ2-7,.,CASSTTGEGVEQYF,TGTGCCAGCAGCACGACAGGGGAGGGTGTCGAGCAGTACTTC
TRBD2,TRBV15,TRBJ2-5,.,CATSRDQSSGSNETQYF,TGTGCCACCAGCAGAGATCAGTCTAGCGGGAGTAATGAGACCCAGTACTTC
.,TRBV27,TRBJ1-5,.,CASSRLAGNQPQHF,TGTGCCAGCAGCCGCTTGGCGGGCAATCAGCCCCAGCATTTT
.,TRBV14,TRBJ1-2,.,CASSAQMTGNYGYTF,TGTGCCAGCAGCGCCCAGATGACTGGAAACTATGGCTACACCTTC
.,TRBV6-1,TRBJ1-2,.,CASSSDRRNYGYTF,TGTGCCAGCAGTTCGGACAGAAGAAACTATGGCTACACCTTC
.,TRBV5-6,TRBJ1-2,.,CASSFWAAANYGYTF,TGTGCCAGCAGCTTCTGGGCTGCCGCTAACTATGGCTACACCTTC
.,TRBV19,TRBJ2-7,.,CASSIAWMREQYF,TGTGCCAGTAGTATCGCCTGGATGAGGGAGCAGTACTTC
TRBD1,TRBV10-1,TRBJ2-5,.,CASSDGGLGQGVQETQYF,TGCGCCAGCAGTGATGGGGGATTGGGGCAGGGGGTACAAGAGACCCAGTACTTC
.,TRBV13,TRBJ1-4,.,CASSYGQEEKLFF,TGTGCCAGCAGCTACGGACAAGAGGAAAAACTGTTTTTT
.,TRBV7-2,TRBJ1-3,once,CASSLRQTGNTIYF,TGTGCCAGCAGCTTAAGACAGACTGGAAACACCATATATTTT
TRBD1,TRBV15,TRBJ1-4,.,CATSRALGTGGEKLFF,TGTGCCACCAGCAGGGCCCTAGGGACAGGGGGTGAAAAACTGTTTTTT
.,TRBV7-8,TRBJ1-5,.,CASSLALVQNQPQHF,TGTGCCAGCAGCTTAGCGTTGGTTCAGAATCAGCCCCAGCATTTT
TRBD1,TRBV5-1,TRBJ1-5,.,CASSLGGQVGGEPQHF,TGCGCCAGCAGCTTGGGCGGACAGGTGGGTGGGGAGCCCCAGCATTTT
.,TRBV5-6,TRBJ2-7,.,CASSPTYGVGGHEQYF,TGTGCCAGCAGCCCTACTTACGGGGTAGGTGGCCACGAGCAGTACTTC
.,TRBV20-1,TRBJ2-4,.,CSASRDIQYF,TGCAGTGCTAGTCGTGACATTCAGTACTTC
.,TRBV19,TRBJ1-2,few,CASSLLDYYGYTF,TGTGCCAGTAGTTTACTCGACTACTATGGCTACACCTTC
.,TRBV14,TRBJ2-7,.,CASSHGYEQYF,TGTGCCAGCAGCCACGGCTACGAGCAGTACTTC
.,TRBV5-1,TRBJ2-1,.,CASSLVRQTYNEQFF,TGCGCCAGCAGCTTGGTGCGACAGACTTACAATGAGCAGTTCTTC
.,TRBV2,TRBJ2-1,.,CASSRLGGYEQFF,TGTGCCAGCAGCCGCTTGGGGGGATATGAGCAGTTCTTC
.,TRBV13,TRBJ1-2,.,CASSLATGTYGYTF,TGTGCCAGCAGCTTAGCCACAGGGACCTATGGCTACACCTTC
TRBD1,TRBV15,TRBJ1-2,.,CATSRDRGQGSGYTF,TGTGCCACCAGCAGAGATCGAGGACAGGGAAGTGGCTACACCTTC
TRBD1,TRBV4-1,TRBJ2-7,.,CASSPNHNTGVSYEQYF,TGCGCCAGCAGCCCGAACCACAACACAGGGGTTTCCTACGAGCAGTACTTC
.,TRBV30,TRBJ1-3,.,CAWDSVSGNTIYF,TGTGCCTGGGATAGTGTCTCTGGAAACACCATATATTTT
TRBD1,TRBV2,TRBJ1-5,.,CASGSDRGRQPQHF,TGTGCCAGTGGGTCGGACAGGGGGAGGCAGCCCCAGCATTTT
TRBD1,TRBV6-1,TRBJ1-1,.,CASILGGTGGTEAFF,TGTGCCAGCATCCTGGGCGGGACAGGGGGCACTGAAGCTTTCTTT
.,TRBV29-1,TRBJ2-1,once,CSVVKLAADEQFF,TGCAGCGTTGTGAAGCTAGCTGCCGATGAGCAGTTCTTC
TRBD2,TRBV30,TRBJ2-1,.,CAWSVSTLAFYNEQFF,TGTGCCTGGAGTGTATCGACACTAGCGTTCTACAATGAGCAGTTCTTC
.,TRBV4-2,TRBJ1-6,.,CASSQEPRGIGNSPLHF,TGTGCCAGCAGCCAAGAGCCCAGGGGCATAGGTAATTCACCCCTCCACTTT
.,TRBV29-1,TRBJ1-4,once,CSVPAWSSNEKLFF,TGCAGCGTGCCGGCGTGGAGTTCAAATGAAAAACTGTTTTTT
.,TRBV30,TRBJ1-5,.,CAWSRTAPNQPQHF,TGTGCCTGGAGTAGGACAGCTCCCAATCAGCCCCAGCATTTT
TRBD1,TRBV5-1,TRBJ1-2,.,CASSSGQGDANYGYTF,TGCGCCAGCAGCTCGGGACAGGGAGATGCTAACTATGGCTACACCTTC
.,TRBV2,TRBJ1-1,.,CASSEGETGIGTEAFF,TGTGCCAGCAGTGAGGGAGAAACAGGGATTGGCACTGAAGCTTTCTTT
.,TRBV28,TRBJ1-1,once,CASTPRGLNTEAFF,TGTGCCAGCACCCCCCGGGGGTTGAACACTGAAGCTTTCTTT
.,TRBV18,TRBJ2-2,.,CASSPDQGGIEFF,TGTGCCAGCTCACCGGACCAGGGGGGTATAGAGTTTTTT
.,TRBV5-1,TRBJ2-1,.,CASSLAGGVYNEQFF,TGCGCCAGCAGCTTGGCCGGGGGAGTCTACAATGAGCAGTTCTTC
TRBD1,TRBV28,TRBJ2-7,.,CASSFPVGTGFYEQYF,TGTGCCAGCAGTTTCCCGGTAGGGACAGGGTTCTACGAGCAGTACTTC
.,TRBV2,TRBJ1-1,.,CATTLVNTEAFF,TGTGCCACCACTCTAGTGAACACTGAAGCTTTCTTT
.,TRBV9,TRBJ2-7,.,CASSVDGASYEQYF,TGTGCCAGCAGCGTAGATGGGGCCTCCTACGAGCAGTACTTC
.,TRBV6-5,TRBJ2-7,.,CASSRSRRDYEQYF,TGTGCCAGCAGTAGGTCTCGACGGGATTACGAGCAGTACTTC
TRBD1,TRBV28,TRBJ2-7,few,CASTRTGGNYEQYF,TGTGCCAGCACCCGGACAGGTGGGAACTACGAGCAGTACTTC
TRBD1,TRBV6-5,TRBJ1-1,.,CASSPDRGMNTEAFF,TGTGCCAGCAGTCCTGACAGGGGGATGAACACTGAAGCTTTCTTT
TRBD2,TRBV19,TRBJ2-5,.,CASSAGTSGAGVTQYF,TGTGCCAGTAGTGCTGGGACTAGCGGGGCTGGGGTGACCCAGTACTTC
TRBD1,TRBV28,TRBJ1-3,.,CASRTGPFSGNTIYF,TGTGCCAGCAGGACAGGGCCTTTCTCTGGAAACACCATATATTTT
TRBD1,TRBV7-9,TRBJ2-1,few,CASSLNSDRLQFF,TGTGCCAGCAGCTTAAATTCGGACAGGCTACAGTTCTTC
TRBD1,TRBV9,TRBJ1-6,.,CASSPGTVDNSPLHF,TGTGCCAGCAGCCCCGGGACAGTGGATAATTCACCCCTCCACTTT